A selection of T cell receptor beta chains follows, all from one sample in a study of OX40 agonist ivuxolimab in advanced cancers. Sequencing used immunoSEQ multiplex PCR; TCRdb keeps in-frame clones, though not all of them. The sample includes some 50,000 clones, 80% to 90% seen only once; the top ten take 2.6%. The specimen was CD4+ or CD8+ T cells sorted from blood, collected in a trial of the OX40 agonist ivuxolimab. Receptors were obtained from an adult with an advanced solid tumor such as melanoma, head and neck, liver or kidney cancer. Each CDR3 is given with its conserved first and last residue. The order of the fields is J gene, V gene, CDR3 protein.

J: TRBJ2-1
V: TRBV21-1
CDR3: CASSKGRVAGGRNEQFF

J: TRBJ1-2
V: TRBV5-1
CDR3: CASRSAGSDAGYTF

J: TRBJ2-3
V: TRBV11-2
CDR3: CASSLGWDRSTDTQYF

J: TRBJ2-2
V: TRBV30
CDR3: CAWTSGGSPAGELFF

J: TRBJ1-2
V: TRBV7-8
CDR3: CASSLDHNYGYTF

J: TRBJ2-7
V: TRBV5-1
CDR3: CASSSSAGGRRYEQYF

J: TRBJ2-2
V: TRBV29-1
CDR3: CSVDRDRGRTGELFF

J: TRBJ2-3
V: TRBV9
CDR3: CASSGGILPQYF

J: TRBJ1-2
V: TRBV5-4
CDR3: CASSLTGSGGYTF

J: TRBJ2-6
V: TRBV5-1
CDR3: CASSAGLPGPSGANVLTF

J: TRBJ2-7
V: TRBV18
CDR3: CASSPNLAGWEQYF

J: TRBJ1-2
V: TRBV11-2
CDR3: CASSLVGSGNYGYTF

J: TRBJ2-7
V: TRBV5-1
CDR3: CASSFDRDYEQYF

J: TRBJ1-2
V: TRBV7-2
CDR3: CASSPSTGDYGYTF

J: TRBJ1-1
V: TRBV15
CDR3: CATSRAGNTEAFF

J: TRBJ1-1
V: TRBV11-1
CDR3: CASSRGQGTTEAFF

J: TRBJ2-5
V: TRBV2
CDR3: CASSHKAGGFREETQYF

J: TRBJ2-1
V: TRBV7-3
CDR3: CASSPRLAEVHEQFF

J: TRBJ1-1
V: TRBV7-9
CDR3: CASSLAQGSMNTEAFF

J: TRBJ1-1
V: TRBV6-6
CDR3: CASTIAGDFEAFF

J: TRBJ1-1
V: TRBV9
CDR3: CASSVEGMGTGNTEAFF

J: TRBJ2-3
V: TRBV27
CDR3: CASSLSGTGGDTQYF

J: TRBJ1-2
V: TRBV11-3
CDR3: CASNALGDNYGYTF

J: TRBJ1-5
V: TRBV28
CDR3: CASSDRVRGQPQHF

J: TRBJ2-2
V: TRBV18
CDR3: CATSRATRNTGELFF

J: TRBJ2-2
V: TRBV19
CDR3: CASSIDPAGPYTGELFF